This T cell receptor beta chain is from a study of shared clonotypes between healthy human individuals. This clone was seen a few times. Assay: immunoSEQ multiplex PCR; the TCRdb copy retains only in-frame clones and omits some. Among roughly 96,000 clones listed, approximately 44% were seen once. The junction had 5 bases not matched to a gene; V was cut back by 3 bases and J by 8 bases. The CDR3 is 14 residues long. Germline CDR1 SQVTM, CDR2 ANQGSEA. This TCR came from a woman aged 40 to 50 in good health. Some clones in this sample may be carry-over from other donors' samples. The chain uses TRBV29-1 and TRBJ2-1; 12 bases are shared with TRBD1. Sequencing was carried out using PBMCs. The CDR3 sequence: CSVEGDRGLDEQFF. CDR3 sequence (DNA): TGCAGCGTTGAGGGGGACAGGGGGCTCGATGAGCAGTTCTTC.